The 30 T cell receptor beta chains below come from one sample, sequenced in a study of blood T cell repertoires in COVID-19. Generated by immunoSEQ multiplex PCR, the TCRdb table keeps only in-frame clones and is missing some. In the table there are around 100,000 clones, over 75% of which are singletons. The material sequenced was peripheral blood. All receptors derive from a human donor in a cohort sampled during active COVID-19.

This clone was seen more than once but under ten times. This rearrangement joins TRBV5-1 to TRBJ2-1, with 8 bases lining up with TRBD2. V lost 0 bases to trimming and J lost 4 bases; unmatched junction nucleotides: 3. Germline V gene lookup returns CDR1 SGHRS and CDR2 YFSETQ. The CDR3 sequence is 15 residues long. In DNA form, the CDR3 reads TGCGCCAGCAGCTTGGACAGCGGGGGATACAATGAGCAGTTCTTC. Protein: CASSLDSGGYNEQFF.

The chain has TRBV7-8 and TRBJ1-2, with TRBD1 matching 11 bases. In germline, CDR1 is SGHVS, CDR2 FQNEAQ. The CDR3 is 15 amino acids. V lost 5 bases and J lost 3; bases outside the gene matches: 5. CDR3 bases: TGTGCCAGCAGCCTCGGACAGGGGGCCTACTATGGCTACACCTTC. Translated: CASSLGQGAYYGYTF.

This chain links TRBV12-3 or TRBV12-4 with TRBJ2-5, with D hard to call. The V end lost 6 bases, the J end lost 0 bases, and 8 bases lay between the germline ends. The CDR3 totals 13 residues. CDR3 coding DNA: TGTGCCAGCAGCCTATTTAACCAAGAGACCCAGTACTTC. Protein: CASSLFNQETQYF.

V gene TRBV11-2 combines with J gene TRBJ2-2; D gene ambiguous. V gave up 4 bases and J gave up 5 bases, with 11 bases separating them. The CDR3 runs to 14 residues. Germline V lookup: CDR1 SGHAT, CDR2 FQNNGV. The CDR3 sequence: CASSSRPGTGELFF. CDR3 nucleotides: TGTGCCAGCAGCTCCCGACCCGGGACCGGGGAGCTGTTTTTT.

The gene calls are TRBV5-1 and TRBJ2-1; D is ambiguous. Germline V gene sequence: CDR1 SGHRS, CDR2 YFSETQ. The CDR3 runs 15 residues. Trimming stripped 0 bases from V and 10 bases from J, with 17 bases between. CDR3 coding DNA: TGCGCCAGCAGCTTGGATCAGGAAAGCCTTAGGGAGCAGTTCTTC. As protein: CASSLDQESLREQFF.

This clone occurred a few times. The CDR3: CSVVSGAGGYTF. The CDR3 nucleotides are TGCAGCGTTGTTTCCGGTGCCGGGGGCTACACCTTC. This chain connects TRBV29-1 to TRBJ1-2; D is ambiguous. The CDR3 runs to 12 residues. The V and J ends lost 4 bases and 8 bases respectively, with 14 bases between them. CDR1 SQVTM and CDR2 ANQGSEA come from the germline V gene.

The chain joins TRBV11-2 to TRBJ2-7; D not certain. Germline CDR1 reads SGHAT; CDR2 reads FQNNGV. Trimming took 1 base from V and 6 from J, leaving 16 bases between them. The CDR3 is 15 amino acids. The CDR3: CASSLVRSAGREQYF. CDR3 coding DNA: TGTGCCAGCAGCTTAGTTCGGAGTGCCGGTCGCGAGCAGTACTTC.

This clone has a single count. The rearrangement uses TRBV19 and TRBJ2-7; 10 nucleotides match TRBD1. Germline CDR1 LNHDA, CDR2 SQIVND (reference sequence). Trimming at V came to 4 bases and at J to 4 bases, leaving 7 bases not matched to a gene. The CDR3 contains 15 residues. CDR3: CASSTSGTGVYEQYF. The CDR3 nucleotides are TGTGCCAGTAGTACCTCCGGGACAGGGGTTTACGAGCAGTACTTC.

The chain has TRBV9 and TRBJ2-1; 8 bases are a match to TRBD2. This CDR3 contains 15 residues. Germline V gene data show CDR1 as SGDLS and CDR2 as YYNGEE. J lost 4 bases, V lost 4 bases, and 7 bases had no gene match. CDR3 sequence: CASSPGGGRYNEQFF. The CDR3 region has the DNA TGTGCCAGCAGCCCCGGGGGGGGAAGATACAATGAGCAGTTCTTC.

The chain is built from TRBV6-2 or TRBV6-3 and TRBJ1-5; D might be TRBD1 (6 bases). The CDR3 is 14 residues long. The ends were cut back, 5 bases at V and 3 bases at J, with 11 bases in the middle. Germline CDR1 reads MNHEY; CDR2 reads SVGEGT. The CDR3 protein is CASSGGGPNQPQHF. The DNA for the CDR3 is TGTGCCAGCAGTGGGGGGGGGCCCAATCAGCCCCAGCATTTT.

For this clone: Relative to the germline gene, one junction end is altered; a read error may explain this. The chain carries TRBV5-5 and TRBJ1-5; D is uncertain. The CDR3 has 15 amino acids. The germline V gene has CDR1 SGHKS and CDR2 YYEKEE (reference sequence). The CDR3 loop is CASSFGLAVNEPQHF. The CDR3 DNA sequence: TGTGCCAGCAGCTTCGGGTTGGCCGTCAATGAGCCCCAGCATTTT.

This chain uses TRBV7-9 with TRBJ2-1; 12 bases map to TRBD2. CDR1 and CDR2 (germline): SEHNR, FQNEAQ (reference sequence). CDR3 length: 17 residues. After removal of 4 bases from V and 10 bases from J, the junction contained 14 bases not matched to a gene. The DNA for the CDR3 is TGTGCCAGCAGCTCTAGCGGGAGGGACTACGATCGTTGGGAGCAGTTCTTC. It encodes CASSSSGRDYDRWEQFF. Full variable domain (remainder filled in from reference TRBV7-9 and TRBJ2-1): DTGVSQNPRHKITKRGQNVTFRCDPISEHNRLYWYRQTLGQGPEFLTYFQNEAQLEKSRLLSDRFSAERPKGSFSTLEIQRTEQGDSAMYLCASSSSGRDYDRWEQFFGPGTRLTVL.

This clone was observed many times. The CDR3 loop reads CASSQDRGLGQPQHF. CDR3 in DNA: TGTGCCAGCAGTCAGGACAGGGGGCTAGGTCAGCCCCAGCATTTT. This chain uses TRBV5-6 with TRBJ1-5, with 11 bases matching TRBD1. Germline V gene sequence: CDR1 SGHDT, CDR2 YYEEEE. V dropped 5 bases and J dropped 6; count of bases not matched to a gene: 7. The CDR3 is made up of 15 amino acids.

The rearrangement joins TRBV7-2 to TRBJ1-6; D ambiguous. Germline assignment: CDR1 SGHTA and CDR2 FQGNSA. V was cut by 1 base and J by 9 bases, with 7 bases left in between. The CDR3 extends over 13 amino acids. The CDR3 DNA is TGTGCCAGCAGCTTAGTGCAGATTTCACCCCTCCACTTT. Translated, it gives CASSLVQISPLHF.

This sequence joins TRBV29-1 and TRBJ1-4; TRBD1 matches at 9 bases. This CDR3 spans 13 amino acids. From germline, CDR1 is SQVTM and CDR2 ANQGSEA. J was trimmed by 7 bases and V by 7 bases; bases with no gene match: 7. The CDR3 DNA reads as TGCAGCGCTGGTGGACAGGGGAGTGAAAAACTGTTTTTT. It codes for CSAGGQGSEKLFF.

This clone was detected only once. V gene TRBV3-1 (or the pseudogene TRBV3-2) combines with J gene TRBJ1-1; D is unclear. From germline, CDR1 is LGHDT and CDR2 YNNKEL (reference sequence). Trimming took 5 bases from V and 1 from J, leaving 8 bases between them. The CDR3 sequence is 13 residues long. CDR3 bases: TGTGCCAGCAGCTACTTTGGGAACACTGAAGCTTTCTTT. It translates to CASSYFGNTEAFF.

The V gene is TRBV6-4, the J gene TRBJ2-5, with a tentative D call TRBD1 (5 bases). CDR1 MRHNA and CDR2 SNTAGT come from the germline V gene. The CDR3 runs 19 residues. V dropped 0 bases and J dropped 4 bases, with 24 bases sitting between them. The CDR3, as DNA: TGTGCCAGCAGTGACTCTCGACAGCCTAAAACCTTCCTTCGAGAGACCCAGTACTTC. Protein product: CASSDSRQPKTFLRETQYF.

The CDR3 nucleotides are TGTGCCAGCACCCTCTCCACAAAAGGGGGCCTTGAGCAGTTCTTC. Its translation is CASTLSTKGGLEQFF. V usage is TRBV5-8 and J usage is TRBJ2-1; 7 bases agree with TRBD1. Germline V gene sequence: CDR1 SGHTS, CDR2 YDEGEE. The CDR3 totals 15 residues. The J segment lost 9 bases and the V segment lost 6 bases, leaving 15 bases of the junction unmatched.

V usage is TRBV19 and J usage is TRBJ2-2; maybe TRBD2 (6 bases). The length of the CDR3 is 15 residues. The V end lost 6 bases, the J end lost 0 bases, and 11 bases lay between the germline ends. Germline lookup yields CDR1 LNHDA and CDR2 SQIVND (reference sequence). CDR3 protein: CASRRLGSNTGELFF. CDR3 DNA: TGTGCCAGTAGAAGACTAGGCTCGAACACCGGGGAGCTGTTTTTT.

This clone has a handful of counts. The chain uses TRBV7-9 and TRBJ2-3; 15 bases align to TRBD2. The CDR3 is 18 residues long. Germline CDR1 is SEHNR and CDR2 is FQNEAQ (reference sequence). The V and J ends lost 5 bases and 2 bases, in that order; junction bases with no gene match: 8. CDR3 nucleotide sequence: TGTGCCAGCAGCCCCGGAGGGACTAGCGGGAGGAACACAGATACGCAGTATTTT. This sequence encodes CASSPGGTSGRNTDTQYF.

The CDR3 here is CASSYLAGLGEAFF. The CDR3 nucleotides read TGTGCCAGCAGTTATTTAGCAGGGCTAGGCGAAGCTTTCTTT. The chain is built from TRBV6-2 or TRBV6-3 and TRBJ1-1; TRBD1 might be the D (5 bases). V lost 3 bases to trimming and J lost 8 bases, with 16 bases between them. Germline loops: CDR1 MNHEY, CDR2 SVGEGT. The CDR3 is made up of 14 amino acids.

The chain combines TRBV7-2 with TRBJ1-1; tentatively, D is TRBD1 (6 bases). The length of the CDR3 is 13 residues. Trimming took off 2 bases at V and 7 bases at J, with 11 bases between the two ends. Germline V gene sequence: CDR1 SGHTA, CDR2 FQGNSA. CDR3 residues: CASSLYRDSEAFF. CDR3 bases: TGTGCCAGCAGCTTATACAGGGATAGTGAAGCTTTCTTT.

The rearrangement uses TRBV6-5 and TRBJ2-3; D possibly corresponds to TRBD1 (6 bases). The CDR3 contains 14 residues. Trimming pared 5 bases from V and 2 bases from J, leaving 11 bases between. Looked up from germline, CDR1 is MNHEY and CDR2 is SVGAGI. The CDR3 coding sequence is TGTGCCAGCAGTCCCAGGGGTAACACAGATACGCAGTATTTT. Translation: CASSPRGNTDTQYF.

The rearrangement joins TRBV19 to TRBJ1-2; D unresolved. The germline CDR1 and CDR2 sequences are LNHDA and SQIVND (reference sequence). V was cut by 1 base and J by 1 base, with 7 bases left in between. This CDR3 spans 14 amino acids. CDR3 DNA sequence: TGTGCCAGTAGTATAGGAAGCGGTAACTATGGCTACACCTTC. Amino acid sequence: CASSIGSGNYGYTF.

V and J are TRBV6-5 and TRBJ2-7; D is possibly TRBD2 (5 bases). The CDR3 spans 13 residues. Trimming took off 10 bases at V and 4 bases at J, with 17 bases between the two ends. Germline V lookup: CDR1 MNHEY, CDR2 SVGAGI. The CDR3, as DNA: TGTGCCACCCGGGATGGGAACCGGTACGAGCAGTACTTC. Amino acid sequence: CATRDGNRYEQYF.

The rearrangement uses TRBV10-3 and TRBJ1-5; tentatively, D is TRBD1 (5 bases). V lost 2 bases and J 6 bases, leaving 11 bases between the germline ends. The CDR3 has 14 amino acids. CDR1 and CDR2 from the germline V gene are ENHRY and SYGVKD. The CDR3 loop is CAISEGGFGQPQHF. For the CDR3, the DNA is TGTGCCATCAGTGAGGGGGGGTTCGGTCAGCCCCAGCATTTT.

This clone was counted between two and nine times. The DNA of the CDR3 is TGTGCCAGCAGTTACGTGACAGGGTTGGGGTATTCACCCCTCCACTTT. This gives the protein CASSYVTGLGYSPLHF. The chain is built from TRBV6-5 and TRBJ1-6, with 7 bases lining up with TRBD1. J gave up 8 bases and V 2 bases, and 9 bases lay outside the gene matches. Germline V gene sequence: CDR1 MNHEY, CDR2 SVGAGI. The CDR3 is made up of 16 amino acids.

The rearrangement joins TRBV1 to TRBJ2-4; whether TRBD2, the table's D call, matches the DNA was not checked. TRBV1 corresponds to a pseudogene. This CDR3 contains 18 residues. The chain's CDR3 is CTSSQDWRTTEGKNIQYF. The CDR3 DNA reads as TGCACCAGCAGCCAAGACTGGCGGACTACGGAGGGCAAAAACATTCAGTACTTC.

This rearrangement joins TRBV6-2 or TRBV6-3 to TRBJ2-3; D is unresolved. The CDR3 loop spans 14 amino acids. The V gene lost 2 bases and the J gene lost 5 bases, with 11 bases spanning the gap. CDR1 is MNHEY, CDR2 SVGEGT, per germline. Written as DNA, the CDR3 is TGTGCCAGCAGTTACGACTCCCAGAGAGATACGCAGTATTTT. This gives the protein CASSYDSQRDTQYF.

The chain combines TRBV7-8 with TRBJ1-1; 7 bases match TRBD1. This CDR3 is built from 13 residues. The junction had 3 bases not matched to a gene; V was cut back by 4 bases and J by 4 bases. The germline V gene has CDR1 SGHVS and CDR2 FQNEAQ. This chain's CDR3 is CASSYRGSTEAFF. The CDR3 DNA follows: TGTGCCAGCAGCTACAGGGGTAGCACTGAAGCTTTCTTT.